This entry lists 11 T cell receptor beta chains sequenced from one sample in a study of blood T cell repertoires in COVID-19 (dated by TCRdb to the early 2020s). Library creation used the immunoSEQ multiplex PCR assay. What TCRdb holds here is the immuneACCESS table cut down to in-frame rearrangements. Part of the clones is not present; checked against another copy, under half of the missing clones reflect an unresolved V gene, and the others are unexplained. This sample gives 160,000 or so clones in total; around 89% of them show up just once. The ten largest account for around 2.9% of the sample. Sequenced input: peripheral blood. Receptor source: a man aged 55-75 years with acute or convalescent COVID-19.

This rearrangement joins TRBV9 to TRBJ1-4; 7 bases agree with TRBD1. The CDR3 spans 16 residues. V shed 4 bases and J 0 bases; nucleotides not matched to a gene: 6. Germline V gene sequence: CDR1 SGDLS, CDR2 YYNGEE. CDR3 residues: CASSRAGQATNEKLFF. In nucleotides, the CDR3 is TGTGCCAGCAGCAGAGCCGGACAGGCAACTAATGAAAAACTGTTTTTT. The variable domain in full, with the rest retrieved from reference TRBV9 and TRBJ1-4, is DSGVTQTPKHLITATGQRVTLRCSPRSGDLSVYWYQQSLDQGLQFLIQYYNGEERAKGNILERFSAQQFPDLHSELNLSSLELGDSALYFCASSRAGQATNEKLFFGSGTQLSVL.

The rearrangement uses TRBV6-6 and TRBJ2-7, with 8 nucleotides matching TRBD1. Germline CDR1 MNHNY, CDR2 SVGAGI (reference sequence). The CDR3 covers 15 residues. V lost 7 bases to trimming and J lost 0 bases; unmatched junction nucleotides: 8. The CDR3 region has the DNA TGTGCCAGCACTCAAACACAGGGGGGCTCCTACGAGCAGTACTTC. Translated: CASTQTQGGSYEQYF.

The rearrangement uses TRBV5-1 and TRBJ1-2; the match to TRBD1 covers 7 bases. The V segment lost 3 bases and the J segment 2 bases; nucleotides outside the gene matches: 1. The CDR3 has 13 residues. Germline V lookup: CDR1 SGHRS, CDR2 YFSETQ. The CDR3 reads CASSSTGNYGYTF. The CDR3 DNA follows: TGCGCCAGCAGCTCGACAGGGAACTATGGCTACACCTTC.

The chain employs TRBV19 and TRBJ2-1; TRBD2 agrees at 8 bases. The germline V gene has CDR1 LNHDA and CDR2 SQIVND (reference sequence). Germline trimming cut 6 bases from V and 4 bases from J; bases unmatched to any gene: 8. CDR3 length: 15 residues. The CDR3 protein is CASRDGGAVYNEQFF. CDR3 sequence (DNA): TGTGCCAGTAGGGACGGGGGGGCCGTGTACAATGAGCAGTTCTTC.

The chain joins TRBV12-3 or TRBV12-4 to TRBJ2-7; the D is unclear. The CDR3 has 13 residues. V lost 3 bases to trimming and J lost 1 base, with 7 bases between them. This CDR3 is CASSFGDSYEQYF. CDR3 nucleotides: TGTGCCAGCAGTTTTGGAGATTCCTACGAGCAGTACTTC.

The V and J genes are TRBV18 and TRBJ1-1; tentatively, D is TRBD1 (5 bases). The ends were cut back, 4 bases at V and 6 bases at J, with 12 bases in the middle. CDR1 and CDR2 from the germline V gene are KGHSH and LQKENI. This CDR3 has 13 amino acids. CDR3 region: CASSLHRDSEAFF. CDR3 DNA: TGTGCCAGCTCACTTCATCGGGACTCTGAAGCTTTCTTT.

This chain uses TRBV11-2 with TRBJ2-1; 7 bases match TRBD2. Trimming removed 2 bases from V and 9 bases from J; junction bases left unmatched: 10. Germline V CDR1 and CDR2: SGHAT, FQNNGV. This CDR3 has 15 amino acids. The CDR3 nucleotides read TGTGCCAGCAGCTTACTAGCGGTGTCTCGTTCTGAGCAGTTCTTC. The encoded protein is CASSLLAVSRSEQFF.

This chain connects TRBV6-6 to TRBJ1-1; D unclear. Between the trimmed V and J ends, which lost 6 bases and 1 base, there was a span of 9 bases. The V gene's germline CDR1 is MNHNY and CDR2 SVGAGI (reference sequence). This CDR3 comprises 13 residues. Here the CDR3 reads CASSHLKNTEAFF. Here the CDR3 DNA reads TGTGCCAGCAGCCACCTAAAGAACACTGAAGCTTTCTTT.

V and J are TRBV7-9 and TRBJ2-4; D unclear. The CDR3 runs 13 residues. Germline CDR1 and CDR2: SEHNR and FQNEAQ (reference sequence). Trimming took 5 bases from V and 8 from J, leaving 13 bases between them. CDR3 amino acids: CASSQRWVDIQYF. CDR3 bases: TGTGCCAGCAGCCAGCGTTGGGTGGACATTCAGTACTTC.

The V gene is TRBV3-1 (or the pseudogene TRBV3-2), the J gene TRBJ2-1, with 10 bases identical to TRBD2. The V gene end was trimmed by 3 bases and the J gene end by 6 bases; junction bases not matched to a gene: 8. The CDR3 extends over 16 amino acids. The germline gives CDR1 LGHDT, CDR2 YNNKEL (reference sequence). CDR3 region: CASSQRTSGAGNEQFF. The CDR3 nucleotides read TGTGCCAGCAGCCAGCGTACTAGCGGGGCTGGCAATGAGCAGTTCTTC.

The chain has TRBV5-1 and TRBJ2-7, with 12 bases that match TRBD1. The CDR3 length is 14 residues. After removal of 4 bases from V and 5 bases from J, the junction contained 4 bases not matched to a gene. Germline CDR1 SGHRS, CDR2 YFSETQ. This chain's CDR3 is CASSRDRGLDEQYF. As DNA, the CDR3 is TGCGCCAGCAGCCGGGACAGGGGGCTGGACGAGCAGTACTTC.